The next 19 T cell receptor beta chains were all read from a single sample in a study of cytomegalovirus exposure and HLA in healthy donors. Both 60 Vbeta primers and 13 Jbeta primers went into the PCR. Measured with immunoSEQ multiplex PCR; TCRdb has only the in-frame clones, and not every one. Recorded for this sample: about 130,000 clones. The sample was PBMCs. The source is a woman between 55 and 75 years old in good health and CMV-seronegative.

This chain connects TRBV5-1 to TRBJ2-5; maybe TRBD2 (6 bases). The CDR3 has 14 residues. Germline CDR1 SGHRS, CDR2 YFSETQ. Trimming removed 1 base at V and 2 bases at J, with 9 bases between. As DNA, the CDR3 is TGCGCCAGCAGCTTGTGGGCGGGGCAAGAGACCCAGTACTTC. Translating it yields CASSLWAGQETQYF. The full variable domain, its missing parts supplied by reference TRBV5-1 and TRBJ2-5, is KAGVTQTPRYLIKTRGQQVTLSCSPISGHRSVSWYQQTPGQGLQFLFEYFSETQRNKGNFPGRFSGRQFSNSRSEMNVSTLELGDSALYLCASSLWAGQETQYFGPGTRLLVL.

The CDR3 DNA follows: TGTGCCACCAGCAGAGATCCACTGTCCGGGCTAGGGGCCTACGAGCAGTACTTC. This sequence encodes CATSRDPLSGLGAYEQYF. The rearrangement uses TRBV15 and TRBJ2-7; D might be TRBD1 (5 bases). The germline V gene encodes CDR1 LNHNV and CDR2 YYDKDF (reference sequence). This CDR3 contains 18 residues. The V and J ends lost 0 bases and 2 bases respectively, with 20 bases between them.

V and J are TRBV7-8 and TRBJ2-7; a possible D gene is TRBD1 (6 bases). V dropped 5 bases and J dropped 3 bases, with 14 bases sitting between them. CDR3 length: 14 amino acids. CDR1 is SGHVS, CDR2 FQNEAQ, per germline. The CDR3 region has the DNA TGTGCCAGCAGCGGATCACAGGGTTTCTACGAGCAGTACTTC. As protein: CASSGSQGFYEQYF.

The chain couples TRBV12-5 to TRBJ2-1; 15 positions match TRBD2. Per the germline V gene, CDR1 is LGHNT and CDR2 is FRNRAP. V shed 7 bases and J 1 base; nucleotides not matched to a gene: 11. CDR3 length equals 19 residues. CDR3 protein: CASVPHVGLAGGSYNEQFF. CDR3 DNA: TGTGCTAGTGTCCCCCACGTGGGACTAGCGGGGGGATCCTACAATGAGCAGTTCTTC.

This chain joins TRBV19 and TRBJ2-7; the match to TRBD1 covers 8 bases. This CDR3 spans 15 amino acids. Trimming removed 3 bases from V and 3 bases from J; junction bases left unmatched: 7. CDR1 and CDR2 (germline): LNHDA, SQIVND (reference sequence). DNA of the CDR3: TGTGCCAGTAGTATGGGGCTTGGACAGGGCTACGAGCAGTACTTC. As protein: CASSMGLGQGYEQYF.

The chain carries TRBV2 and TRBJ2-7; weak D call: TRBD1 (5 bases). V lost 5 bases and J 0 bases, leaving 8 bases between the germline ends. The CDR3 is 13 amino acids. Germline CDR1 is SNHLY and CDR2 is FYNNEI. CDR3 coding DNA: TGTGCCAGCAGTTCAGGGTTCTCCTACGAGCAGTACTTC. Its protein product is CASSSGFSYEQYF.

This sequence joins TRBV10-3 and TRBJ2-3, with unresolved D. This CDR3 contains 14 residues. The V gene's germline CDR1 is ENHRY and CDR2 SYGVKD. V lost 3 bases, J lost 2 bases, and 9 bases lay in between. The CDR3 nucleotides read TGTGCCATCAGTGACCGAGCGCTCACAGATACGCAGTATTTT. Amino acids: CAISDRALTDTQYF.

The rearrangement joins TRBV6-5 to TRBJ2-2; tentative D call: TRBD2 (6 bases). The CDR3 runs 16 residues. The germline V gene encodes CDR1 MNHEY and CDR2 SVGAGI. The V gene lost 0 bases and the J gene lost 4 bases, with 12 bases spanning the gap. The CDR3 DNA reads TGTGCCAGCAGTTACTCTGGAGGGGTGGGCACCGGGGAGCTGTTTTTT. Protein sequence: CASSYSGGVGTGELFF.

The CDR3 DNA sequence: TGTGCCAGTAGCGCACGCCGCGGGACAGGGGCCCGCACAGATACGCAGTATTTT. It specifies CASSARRGTGARTDTQYF. The chain combines TRBV19 with TRBJ2-3, with 10 positions matching TRBD1. The length of the CDR3 is 18 residues. Germline CDR1 is LNHDA and CDR2 is SQIVND (reference sequence). The V gene end was trimmed by 6 bases and the J gene end by 1 base; junction bases not matched to a gene: 13. The full variable domain, with the rest looked up from reference TRBV19 and TRBJ2-3, is DGGITQSPKYLFRKEGQNVTLSCEQNLNHDAMYWYRQDPGQGLRLIYYSQIVNDFQKGDIAEGYSVSREKKESFPLTVTSAQKNPTAFYLCASSARRGTGARTDTQYFGPGTRLTVL.

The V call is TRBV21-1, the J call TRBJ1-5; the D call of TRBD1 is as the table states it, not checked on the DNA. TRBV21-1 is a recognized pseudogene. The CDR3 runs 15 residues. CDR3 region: CASSKDRAPLGPQHF. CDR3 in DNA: TGTGCCAGCAGTAAGGACAGGGCCCCGCTTGGGCCCCAGCATTTT.

CDR3: CASSQDTLVGAGDTQYF. The CDR3 region has the DNA TGTGCCAGCAGCCAAGATACCTTGGTGGGGGCCGGAGATACGCAGTATTTT. The rearrangement joins TRBV4-2 to TRBJ2-3; tentative D call: TRBD1 (6 bases). The V gene's germline CDR1 is LGHNA and CDR2 YNFKEQ. V was trimmed by 0 bases and J by 5 bases, leaving 18 bases between them. The CDR3 totals 17 residues.

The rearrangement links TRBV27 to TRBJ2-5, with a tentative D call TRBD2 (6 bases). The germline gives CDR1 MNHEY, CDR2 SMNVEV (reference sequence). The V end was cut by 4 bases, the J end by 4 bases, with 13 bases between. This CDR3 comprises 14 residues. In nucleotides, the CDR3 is TGTGCCAGCAGTTATTCGGTGGGGGGAGAGACCCAGTACTTC. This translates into CASSYSVGGETQYF.

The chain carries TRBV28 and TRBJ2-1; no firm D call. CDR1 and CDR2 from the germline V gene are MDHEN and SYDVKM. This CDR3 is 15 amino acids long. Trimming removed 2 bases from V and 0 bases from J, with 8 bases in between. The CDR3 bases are TGTGCCAGCAGTTTAACCCGGAGCTCCTACAATGAGCAGTTCTTC. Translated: CASSLTRSSYNEQFF.

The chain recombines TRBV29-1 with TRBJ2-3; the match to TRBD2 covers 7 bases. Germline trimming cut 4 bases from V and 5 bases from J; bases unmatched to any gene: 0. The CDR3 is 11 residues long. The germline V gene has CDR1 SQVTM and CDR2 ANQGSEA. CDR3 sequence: CSVASGDTQYF. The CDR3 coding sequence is TGCAGCGTTGCTAGCGGAGATACGCAGTATTTT.

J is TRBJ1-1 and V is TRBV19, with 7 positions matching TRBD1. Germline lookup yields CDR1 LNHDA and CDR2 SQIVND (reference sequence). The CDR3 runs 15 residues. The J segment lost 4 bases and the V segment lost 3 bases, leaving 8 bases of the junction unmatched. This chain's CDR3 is CASSMIQGPGTEAFF. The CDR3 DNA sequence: TGTGCCAGTAGTATGATACAGGGGCCGGGCACTGAAGCTTTCTTT.

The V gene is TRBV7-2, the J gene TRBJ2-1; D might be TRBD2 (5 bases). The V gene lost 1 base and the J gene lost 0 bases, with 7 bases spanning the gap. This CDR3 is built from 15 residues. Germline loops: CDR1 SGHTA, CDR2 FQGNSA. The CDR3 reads CASSLGESSYNEQFF. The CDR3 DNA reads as TGTGCCAGCAGCTTAGGGGAGAGCTCCTACAATGAGCAGTTCTTC.

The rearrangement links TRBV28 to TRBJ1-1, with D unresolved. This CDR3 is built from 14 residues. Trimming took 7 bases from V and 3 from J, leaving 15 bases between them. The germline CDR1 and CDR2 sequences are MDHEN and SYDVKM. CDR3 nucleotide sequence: TGTGCCAGCACCCCTGCGGGGTTGTACACTGAAGCTTTCTTT. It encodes CASTPAGLYTEAFF.

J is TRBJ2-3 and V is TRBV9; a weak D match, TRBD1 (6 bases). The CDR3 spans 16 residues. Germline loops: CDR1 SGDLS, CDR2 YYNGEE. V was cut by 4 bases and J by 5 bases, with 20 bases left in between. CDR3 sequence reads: CASSPGASPAGDTQYF. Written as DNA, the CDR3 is TGTGCCAGCAGCCCAGGGGCCTCTCCCGCCGGAGATACGCAGTATTTT.

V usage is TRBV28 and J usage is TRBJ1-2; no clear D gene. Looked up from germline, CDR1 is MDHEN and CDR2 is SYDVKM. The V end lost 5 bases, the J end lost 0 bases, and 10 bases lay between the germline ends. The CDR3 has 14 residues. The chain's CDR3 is CASSTSGANYGYTF. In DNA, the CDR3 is TGTGCCAGCAGTACCTCCGGGGCTAACTATGGCTACACCTTC.